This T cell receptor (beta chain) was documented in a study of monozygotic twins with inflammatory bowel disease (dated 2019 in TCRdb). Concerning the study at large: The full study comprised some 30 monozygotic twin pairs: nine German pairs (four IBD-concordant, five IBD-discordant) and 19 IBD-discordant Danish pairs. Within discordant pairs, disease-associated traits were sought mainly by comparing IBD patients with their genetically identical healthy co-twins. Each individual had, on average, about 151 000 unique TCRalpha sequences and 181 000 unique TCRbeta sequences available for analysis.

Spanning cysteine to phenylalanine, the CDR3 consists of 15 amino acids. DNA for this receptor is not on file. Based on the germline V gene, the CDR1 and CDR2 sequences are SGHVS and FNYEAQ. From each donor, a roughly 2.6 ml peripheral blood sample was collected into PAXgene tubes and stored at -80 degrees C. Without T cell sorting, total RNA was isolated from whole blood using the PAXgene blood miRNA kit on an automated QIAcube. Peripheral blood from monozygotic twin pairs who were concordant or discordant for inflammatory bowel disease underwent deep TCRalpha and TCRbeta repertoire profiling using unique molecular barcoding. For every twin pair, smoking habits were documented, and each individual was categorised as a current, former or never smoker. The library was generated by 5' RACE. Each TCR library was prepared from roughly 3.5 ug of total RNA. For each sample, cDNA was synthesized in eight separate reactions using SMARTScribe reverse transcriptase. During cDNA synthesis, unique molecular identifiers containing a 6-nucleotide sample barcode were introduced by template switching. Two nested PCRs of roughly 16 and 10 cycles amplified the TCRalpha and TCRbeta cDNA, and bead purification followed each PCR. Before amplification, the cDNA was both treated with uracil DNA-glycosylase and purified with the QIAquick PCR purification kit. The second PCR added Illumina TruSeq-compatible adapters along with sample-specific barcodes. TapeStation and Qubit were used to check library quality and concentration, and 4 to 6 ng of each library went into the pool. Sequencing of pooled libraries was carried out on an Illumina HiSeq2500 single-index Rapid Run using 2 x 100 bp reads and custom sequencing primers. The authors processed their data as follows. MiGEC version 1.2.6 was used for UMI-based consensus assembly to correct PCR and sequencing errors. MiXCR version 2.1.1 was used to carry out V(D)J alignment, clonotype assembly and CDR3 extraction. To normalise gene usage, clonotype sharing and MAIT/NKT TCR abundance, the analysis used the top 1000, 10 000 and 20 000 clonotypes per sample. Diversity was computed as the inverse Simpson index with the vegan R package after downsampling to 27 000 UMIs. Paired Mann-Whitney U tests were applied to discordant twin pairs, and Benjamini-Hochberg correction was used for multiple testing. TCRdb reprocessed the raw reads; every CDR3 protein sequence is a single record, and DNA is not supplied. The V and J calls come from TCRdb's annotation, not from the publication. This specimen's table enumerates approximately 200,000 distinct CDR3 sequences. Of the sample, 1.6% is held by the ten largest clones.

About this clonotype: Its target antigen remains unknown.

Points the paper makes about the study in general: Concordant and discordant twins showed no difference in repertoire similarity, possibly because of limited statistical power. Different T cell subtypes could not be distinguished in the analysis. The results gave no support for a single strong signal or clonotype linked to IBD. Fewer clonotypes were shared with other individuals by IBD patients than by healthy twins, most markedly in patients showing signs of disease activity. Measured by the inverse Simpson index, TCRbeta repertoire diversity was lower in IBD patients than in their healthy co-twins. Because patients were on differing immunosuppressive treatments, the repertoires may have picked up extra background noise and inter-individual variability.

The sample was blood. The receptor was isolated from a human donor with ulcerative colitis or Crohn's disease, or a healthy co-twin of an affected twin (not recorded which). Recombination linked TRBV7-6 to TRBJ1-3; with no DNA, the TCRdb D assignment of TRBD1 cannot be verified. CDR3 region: CASSASQGAGNTIYF.